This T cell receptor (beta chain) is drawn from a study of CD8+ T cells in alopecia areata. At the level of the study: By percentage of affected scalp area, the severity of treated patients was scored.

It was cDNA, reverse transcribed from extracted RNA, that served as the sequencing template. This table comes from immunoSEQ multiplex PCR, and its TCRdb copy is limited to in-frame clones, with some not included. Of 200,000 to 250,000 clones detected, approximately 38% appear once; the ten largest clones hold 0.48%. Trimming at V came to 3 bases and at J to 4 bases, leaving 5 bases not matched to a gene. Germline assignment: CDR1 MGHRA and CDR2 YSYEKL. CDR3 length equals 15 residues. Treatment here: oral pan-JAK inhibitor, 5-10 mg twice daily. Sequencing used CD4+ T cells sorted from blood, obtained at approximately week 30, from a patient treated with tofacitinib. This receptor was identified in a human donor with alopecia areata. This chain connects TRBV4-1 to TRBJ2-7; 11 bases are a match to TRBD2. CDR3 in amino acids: CASSQAGTSGYEQYF. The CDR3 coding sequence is TGCGCCAGCAGCCAGGCCGGGACTAGCGGTTACGAGCAGTACTTC.